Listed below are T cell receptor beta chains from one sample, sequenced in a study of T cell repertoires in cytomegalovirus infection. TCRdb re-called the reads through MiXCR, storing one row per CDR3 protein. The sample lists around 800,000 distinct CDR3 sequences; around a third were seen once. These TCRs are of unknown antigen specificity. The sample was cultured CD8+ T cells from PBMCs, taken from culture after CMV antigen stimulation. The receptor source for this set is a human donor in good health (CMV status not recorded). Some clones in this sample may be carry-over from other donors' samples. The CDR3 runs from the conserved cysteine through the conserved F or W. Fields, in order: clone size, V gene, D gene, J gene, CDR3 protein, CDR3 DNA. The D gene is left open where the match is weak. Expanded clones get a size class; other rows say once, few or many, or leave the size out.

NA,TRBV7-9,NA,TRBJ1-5,CASSLEVAGDFQPQHF,TGTGCCAGCAGCCTGGAGGTGGCAGGGGATTTTCAGCCCCAGCATTTT
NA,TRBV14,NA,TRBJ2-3,CASSLIGLDPDTQYF,TGTGCCAGCAGCCTGATCGGACTGGACCCAGATACGCAGTATTTT
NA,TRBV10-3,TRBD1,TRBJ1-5,CAISESQGSNQPQHF,TGTGCCATCAGTGAGTCACAGGGGAGCAATCAGCCCCAGCATTTT
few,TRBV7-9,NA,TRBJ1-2,CASSPRQGIYGYTF,TGTGCCAGCAGCCCACGCCAGGGAATATATGGCTACACCTTC
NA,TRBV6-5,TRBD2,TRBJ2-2,CGAGGTGELFF,TGTGGAGCGGGGGGGACCGGGGAGCTGTTTTTT
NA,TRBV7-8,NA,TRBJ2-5,CASSLYADWETQYF,TGTGCCAGCAGCTTATACGCGGATTGGGAGACCCAGTACTTC
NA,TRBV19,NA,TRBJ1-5,CASSQFGDGNQPQHF,TGTGCCAGTAGTCAATTCGGGGATGGCAATCAGCCCCAGCATTTT
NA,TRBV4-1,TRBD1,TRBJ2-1,CASSQEKGTGLYNEQFF,TGCGCCAGCAGCCAAGAGAAGGGGACAGGCCTCTACAATGAGCAGTTCTTC
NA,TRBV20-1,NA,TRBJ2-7,CSASTVTYEQYF,TGCAGTGCCAGCACGGTTACCTACGAGCAGTACTTC
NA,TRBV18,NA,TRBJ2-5,CASSPDETQYF,TGTGCCAGCTCACCGGATGAGACCCAGTACTTC
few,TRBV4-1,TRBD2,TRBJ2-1,CASSQDRSSGGNEQFF,TGCGCCAGCAGCCAAGATAGGTCTAGCGGAGGCAATGAGCAGTTCTTC
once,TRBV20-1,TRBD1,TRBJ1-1,CSARENRDRFEAFF,TGCAGTGCTAGAGAGAACCGGGACAGATTTGAAGCTTTCTTT
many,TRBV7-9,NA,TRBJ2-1,CASSLLGGTYNEQFF,TGTGCCAGCAGCTTACTGGGGGGAACCTACAATGAGCAGTTCTTC
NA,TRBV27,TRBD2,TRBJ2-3,CASSLWASGGAPDTQYF,TGTGCCAGCAGTTTATGGGCTAGCGGGGGGGCCCCAGATACGCAGTATTTT
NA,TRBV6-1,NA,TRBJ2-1,CASSLGDLGAAEQFF,TGTGCCAGCAGTCTAGGGGACCTGGGGGCGGCTGAGCAGTTCTTC
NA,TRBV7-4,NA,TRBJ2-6,CATHNAVAGANVLTF,TGTGCCACCCACAACGCCGTAGCTGGGGCCAACGTCCTGACTTTC
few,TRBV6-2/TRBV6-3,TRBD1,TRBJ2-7,CASSHRPGQGPSEQYF,TGTGCCAGCAGTCACCGCCCGGGACAGGGGCCGAGCGAGCAGTACTTC
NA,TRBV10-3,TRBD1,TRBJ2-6,CAIRDRVAGANVLTF,TGTGCCATCAGGGACAGGGTTGCTGGGGCCAACGTCCTGACTTTC
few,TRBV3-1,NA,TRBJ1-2,CASSQNSRHGYTF,TGTGCCAGTAGCCAAAACAGCCGGCACGGCTACACCTTC
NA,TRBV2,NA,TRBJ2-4,CASSEGFDIQYF,TGTGCCAGCAGTGAAGGGTTTGACATTCAGTACTTC
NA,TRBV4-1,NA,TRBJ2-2,CASSPAENTGELFF,TGCGCCAGCAGCCCCGCGGAGAACACCGGGGAGCTGTTTTTT
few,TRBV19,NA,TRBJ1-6,CASTNVTSSYNSPLHF,TGTGCCAGTACCAACGTAACGAGCTCCTATAATTCACCCCTCCACTTT
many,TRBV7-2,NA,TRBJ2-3,CASSSDYTDTQYF,TGTGCCAGCAGTTCGGACTACACAGATACGCAGTATTTT
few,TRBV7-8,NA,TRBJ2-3,CASSLDPGPDTQYF,TGTGCCAGCAGCTTAGATCCAGGCCCAGATACGCAGTATTTT